Following are 22 T cell receptor beta chains from one sample sequenced in a study of blood T cell repertoires in COVID-19. Sequenced by immunoSEQ multiplex PCR; TCRdb stores in-frame clones only, minus some. The sample carries under 60,000 clones, approximately 84% recorded once. Sequencing was performed on peripheral blood. The source of these receptors is a human donor in a cohort sampled during active COVID-19.

In this sample, this clone turned up once. This sequence joins TRBV5-1 and TRBJ2-1; 7 nucleotides agree with TRBD1. The CDR3 is made up of 15 amino acids. CDR1 and CDR2 (germline): SGHRS, YFSETQ. V was clipped by 3 bases and J by 5 bases; unmatched bases: 8. This chain's CDR3 is CASSSFTGVNNEQFF. The CDR3 nucleotides are TGCGCCAGCAGCTCATTCACAGGGGTGAACAATGAGCAGTTCTTC. Full variable domain (rest looked up from reference TRBV5-1 and TRBJ2-1): KAGVTQTPRYLIKTRGQQVTLSCSPISGHRSVSWYQQTPGQGLQFLFEYFSETQRNKGNFPGRFSGRQFSNSRSEMNVSTLELGDSALYLCASSSFTGVNNEQFFGPGTRLTVL.

This chain connects TRBV4-1 to TRBJ2-4; 11 bases match TRBD2. V lost 4 bases, J lost 8 bases, and 7 bases stayed unmatched. The CDR3 length is 15 residues. Germline V gives CDR1 MGHRA, CDR2 YSYEKL. The CDR3 here is CASSRGLAGMDIQYF. CDR3 nucleotides: TGCGCCAGCAGCCGAGGACTAGCGGGCATGGACATTCAGTACTTC.

The chain couples TRBV5-1 to TRBJ2-7; the D is unclear. The CDR3 is made up of 14 amino acids. The germline V gene has CDR1 SGHRS and CDR2 YFSETQ. Deletions cut 4 bases from V and 1 base from J, with 12 bases between. DNA for the CDR3: TGCGCCAGCAGCGAGCAAGGCGGTTCCTACGAGCAGTACTTC. This sequence encodes CASSEQGGSYEQYF. Together with reference TRBV5-1 and TRBJ2-7, the CDR3 gives the full variable domain: KAGVTQTPRYLIKTRGQQVTLSCSPISGHRSVSWYQQTPGQGLQFLFEYFSETQRNKGNFPGRFSGRQFSNSRSEMNVSTLELGDSALYLCASSEQGGSYEQYFGPGTRLTVT.

The chain uses TRBV18 and TRBJ2-1; possibly TRBD1 for D (6 bases). Germline V gene sequence: CDR1 KGHSH, CDR2 LQKENI. V was shortened by 6 bases and J by 6 bases, with 9 bases between the two germline ends. The CDR3 is made up of 12 amino acids. This CDR3 is CASSLRGNEQFF. Here the CDR3 DNA reads TGTGCCAGCTCTCTCAGGGGCAATGAGCAGTTCTTC.

This sequence joins TRBV19 and TRBJ2-7, with 7 positions matching TRBD1. CDR1 and CDR2 (germline): LNHDA, SQIVND (reference sequence). J was trimmed by 5 bases and V by 6 bases; bases with no gene match: 10. The CDR3 extends over 14 amino acids. The CDR3, as DNA: TGTGCCAGTAGGGGGATAGGGGGCTTCCACGAGCAGTACTTC. Amino acids: CASRGIGGFHEQYF.

The chain uses TRBV5-1 and TRBJ2-7; 9 bases fit TRBD1. The CDR3 extends over 15 amino acids. CDR1 is SGHRS, CDR2 YFSETQ, per germline. With 4 bases clipped from V and 2 bases from J, the junction kept 7 bases outside the gene matches. For the CDR3, the DNA is TGCGCCAGCAGCCCCGGGACAGGGCCTGCCTACGAGCAGTACTTC. Translated: CASSPGTGPAYEQYF.

V is TRBV30 and J is TRBJ1-4; a weak D match, TRBD1 (6 bases). V gave up 5 bases and J gave up 7 bases, with 14 bases separating them. The CDR3 contains 13 residues. Germline lookup yields CDR1 GTSNPN and CDR2 SVGIG (reference sequence). The CDR3 protein is CAWGRQGREKLFF. DNA for the CDR3: TGTGCCTGGGGAAGGCAGGGGCGTGAAAAACTGTTTTTT.

This clone has just a few counts. The rearrangement joins TRBV4-1 to TRBJ2-1, with 7 bases fitting TRBD2. The CDR3 consists of 16 residues. Per the germline V gene, CDR1 is MGHRA and CDR2 is YSYEKL. With 0 bases clipped from V and 4 bases from J, the junction kept 6 bases outside the gene matches. In DNA form, the CDR3 reads TGCGCCAGCAGCCAAGATGGCCTAGCGGCATACAATGAGCAGTTCTTC. Its translation is CASSQDGLAAYNEQFF.

In its sample, this clone was seen a few times. The chain uses TRBV19 and TRBJ1-2; 10 bases map to TRBD1. The junction had 13 bases not matched to a gene; V was cut back by 6 bases and J by 3 bases. Germline values: CDR1 LNHDA, CDR2 SQIVND (reference sequence). The CDR3 is 17 amino acids. CDR3 in amino acids: CASSPTRDRGLYYGYTF. In DNA, the CDR3 is TGTGCCAGTAGCCCAACTCGGGACAGGGGTCTCTACTATGGCTACACCTTC.

The chain couples TRBV5-1 to TRBJ2-7; 9 bases align to TRBD2. The CDR3 runs to 15 residues. J was trimmed by 3 bases and V by 0 bases; bases with no gene match: 4. Germline lookup yields CDR1 SGHRS and CDR2 YFSETQ. The CDR3 here is CASSLVGGGGYEQYF. The CDR3 DNA sequence: TGCGCCAGCAGCTTGGTTGGCGGGGGGGGCTACGAGCAGTACTTC.

This chain joins TRBV18 and TRBJ1-5; a weak D match, TRBD1 (6 bases). This CDR3 spans 16 amino acids. Germline loops: CDR1 KGHSH, CDR2 LQKENI. V lost 2 bases to trimming and J lost 4 bases, with 15 bases between them. The CDR3 here is CASSPSQGRTNQPQHF. DNA for the CDR3: TGTGCCAGCTCACCATCCCAGGGGCGGACGAATCAGCCCCAGCATTTT.

The chain has TRBV9 and TRBJ1-2; no definite D call. Trimming removed 0 bases at V and 4 bases at J, with 7 bases between. Looked up from germline, CDR1 is SGDLS and CDR2 is YYNGEE. The CDR3 totals 13 residues. For the CDR3, the DNA is TGTGCCAGCAGCGTAGAAACAGCCTATGGCTACACCTTC. This codes for CASSVETAYGYTF.

This clone showed up just a few times. The sample carries other DNA sequences with the same CDR3. The chain uses TRBV18 and TRBJ2-7, with 9 bases matching TRBD1. With 0 bases clipped from V and 6 bases from J, the junction kept 0 bases outside the gene matches. This CDR3 comprises 13 residues. Germline lookup yields CDR1 KGHSH and CDR2 LQKENI. CDR3 coding DNA: TGTGCCAGCTCACCACCGACAGGGGGCGAGCAGTACTTC. Translated, it gives CASSPPTGGEQYF.

This chain joins TRBV9 and TRBJ1-2, with 7 bases identical to TRBD1. V dropped 4 bases and J dropped 4; count of bases not matched to a gene: 7. Per germline, CDR1 SGDLS and CDR2 YYNGEE. There are 14 residues in the CDR3. CDR3 in DNA: TGTGCCAGCAGCCCGAGACAGGGAGCCTATGGCTACACCTTC. This sequence encodes CASSPRQGAYGYTF. Together with reference TRBV9 and TRBJ1-2, the CDR3 gives the full variable domain: DSGVTQTPKHLITATGQRVTLRCSPRSGDLSVYWYQQSLDQGLQFLIQYYNGEERAKGNILERFSAQQFPDLHSELNLSSLELGDSALYFCASSPRQGAYGYTFGSGTRLTVV.

V gene TRBV5-1 combines with J gene TRBJ1-1, with D possibly matching TRBD1 (6 bases). This CDR3 has 14 residues. CDR1 and CDR2 from the germline V gene are SGHRS and YFSETQ. V was pared by 1 base and J by 5 bases, with 12 bases between. The CDR3: CASSLPGQGTEAFF. In nucleotides, the CDR3 is TGCGCCAGCAGCTTGCCGGGGCAGGGGACTGAAGCTTTCTTT. Using reference TRBV5-1 and TRBJ1-1 for the parts outside the CDR3, the full variable domain is KAGVTQTPRYLIKTRGQQVTLSCSPISGHRSVSWYQQTPGQGLQFLFEYFSETQRNKGNFPGRFSGRQFSNSRSEMNVSTLELGDSALYLCASSLPGQGTEAFFGQGTRLTVV.

The table lists this clone with a few counts. The V call is TRBV7-6, the J call TRBJ1-3, with 8 nucleotides matching TRBD1. V lost 6 bases and J lost 0; bases outside the gene matches: 7. This CDR3 is 16 amino acids long. Germline CDR1 SGHVS, CDR2 FNYEAQ. The CDR3 is CASSPTGGSSGNTIYF. The CDR3 DNA reads TGTGCCAGCAGTCCTACAGGGGGGAGCTCTGGAAACACCATATATTTT.

This clone came up a few times. The chain uses TRBV30 and TRBJ2-7; weak D call: TRBD1 (6 bases). Germline V gene sequence: CDR1 GTSNPN, CDR2 SVGIG (reference sequence). V lost 0 bases, J lost 5 bases, and 11 bases lay in between. This CDR3 is built from 13 residues. This CDR3 is CAWSVVRGNEQYF. The CDR3 DNA reads as TGTGCCTGGAGTGTAGTCAGGGGCAACGAGCAGTACTTC.

The V gene is TRBV7-7, the J gene TRBJ2-5, with D possibly being TRBD1 (5 bases). This CDR3 has 11 residues. V was trimmed by 5 bases and J by 7 bases, leaving 8 bases between them. Germline CDR1 reads SSHAT; CDR2 reads FNYEAQ (reference sequence). The CDR3 is CASSPTGTQYF. CDR3 coding DNA: TGTGCCAGCAGCCCCACAGGGACCCAGTACTTC.

The chain has TRBV6-6 and TRBJ1-1; 9 nucleotides match TRBD1. The CDR3 spans 16 residues. Germline V CDR1 and CDR2: MNHNY, SVGAGI (reference sequence). V was pared by 2 bases and J by 1 base, with 5 bases of the junction left unmatched. DNA for the CDR3: TGTGCCAGCAGTTACGGAACAGGGGGCCCGAACACTGAAGCTTTCTTT. The encoded protein is CASSYGTGGPNTEAFF.

This chain joins TRBV6-6 and TRBJ2-5; 9 bases are a match to TRBD1. The CDR3 covers 15 residues. CDR1 and CDR2 from the germline V gene are MNHNY and SVGAGI (reference sequence). Unmatched junction bases numbered 4, after V lost 3 bases and J lost 2 bases. This CDR3 reads CASSYPGTGQETQYF. DNA for the CDR3: TGTGCCAGCAGTTATCCCGGGACAGGGCAAGAGACCCAGTACTTC.

The chain uses TRBV7-2 and TRBJ1-5, with 10 bases identical to TRBD1. V lost 6 bases, J lost 7 bases, and 6 bases stayed unmatched. The CDR3 runs to 14 residues. Germline CDR1 is SGHTA and CDR2 is FQGNSA. The CDR3 bases are TGTGCCAGCAGACAGACAGGGGGCCAGCAGCCCCAGCATTTT. Its translation: CASRQTGGQQPQHF.

A few counts support this clone. The chain carries TRBV7-9 and TRBJ2-1; 8 bases map to TRBD2. Germline CDR1 and CDR2: SEHNR and FQNEAQ (reference sequence). CDR3 size: 16 residues. Trimming cost V 2 bases and J 7 bases; bases outside gene matches: 10. The CDR3 region is CASSLTLGAGGNEQFF. In DNA, the CDR3 is TGTGCCAGCAGCTTAACACTCGGGGCGGGAGGTAATGAGCAGTTCTTC. Full variable domain (remainder filled in from reference TRBV7-9 and TRBJ2-1): DTGVSQNPRHKITKRGQNVTFRCDPISEHNRLYWYRQTLGQGPEFLTYFQNEAQLEKSRLLSDRFSAERPKGSFSTLEIQRTEQGDSAMYLCASSLTLGAGGNEQFFGPGTRLTVL.